This T cell receptor beta chain was documented in a study of identical twins (dated by TCRdb to about 2016). Regarding the research as a whole: TCR alpha and beta repertoires from monozygotic twins, unrelated adults of various ages and cord blood were deep-sequenced to test whether fetal clonotypes persist. To rule out contamination, replicate twin experiments were performed at different times with different library preparation protocols. Results and caveats for the whole study, not just this receptor: Invariant T cells such as MAIT and iNKT could partly confound zero-insertion analyses, although diverse VJ usage argued against such confounding for most clonotypes. Because the same donors could not be followed over many years, the conclusions depended on cross-sectional statistical analysis. Abundant cord blood beta clonotypes had fewer insertions, young adult naive repertoires showed a similar but weaker trend, and memory repertoires showed no such trend. In monozygotic twins, recombination models systematically underestimated out-of-frame TCR alpha sharing, but the models matched the sharing seen between unrelated individuals. Compared with coincidental sharing between unrelated individuals, out-of-frame TCR alpha sequences shared between twins had an excess of sequences with low generation probability. In beta out-of-frame sequences, excess twin sharing was weaker, because having fewer shared sequences lowered the signal-to-noise ratio.

Worth noting for this clonotype: The antigen it recognizes is unknown. No clone much larger than this one lies a single base away; base qualities are absent.

All donors were healthy Caucasians. The twin cohort comprised three pairs of female monozygotic twins, all aged about 18 to 29 years. The RNA used for TCR libraries was isolated from peripheral blood mononuclear cells. Libraries were built with 5' RACE. The instrument was an Illumina HiSeq 2000. Template switching added a universal primer binding site, and the final cDNA carried a unique molecular identifier that allowed TCR cDNA molecules to be counted accurately. Specific primers in the conserved constant-segment region were used to synthesize first-strand cDNA for the TCR alpha and beta chains. To control for contamination, each cDNA library was double barcoded with a SMART-Mk sample barcode plus Illumina barcodes. TruSeq adapter sequences along with Illumina sample barcodes were introduced in two successive PCR steps. TCR alpha and beta cDNA libraries were sequenced on the Illumina HiSeq platform with custom primers. The authors processed their data as follows. MiGEC was used to process raw reads and extract unique molecular identifiers, and MiXCR was used to find CDR3 positions. Recombination models were inferred per individual with the repgenHMM and IGoR tools using an EM algorithm. Shared clonotypes were analyzed with the tcR package in R, and sharing was normalized by the product of cloneset sizes. To study raw recombination free of thymic and clonal selection effects, out-of-frame nonproductive sequences were analyzed. TCRdb cleaned the public reads at Q25 with fastp, built clones with MiXCR and kept in-frame beta chains. For every CDR3 protein sequence, its rows merge into one entry that carries the most common genes and DNA. For this entry, the V and J calls and clone size follow TCRdb and not the study's own pipeline. Present in this sample are hundreds of thousands of distinct CDR3 sequences, over 8.5% of which were seen just once. Around 0.98% of the sample rests with the top ten.

The germline V gene (reference sequence) provides CDR1 SEHNR and CDR2 FQNEAQ. The germline ends are 14 bases apart after V is trimmed by 3 bases and J by 1 base. From the cysteine through the phenylalanine, the CDR3 covers 16 amino acids. Kept here is only the CDR3 DNA, which spans 48 bases and is read in frame from base 1. The same data also went into a second study, on yellow fever vaccine responses in identical twins. The second investigation adds: The authors reported that the T cell response to vaccination in identical twins appeared partly convergent and partly personalized. In the study, vaccine-responding T cell clones were precisely tracked in identical twins.

This receptor was taken from a woman aged 18 to 35 in good health. The V and J segments used are TRBV7-9 and TRBJ2-3, and TRBD2 may be the D gene, going by 5 matching bases. The sample taken for sequencing was PBMCs. The CDR3 region reads CASSFYGGPGTDTQYF. The bases read TGTGCCAGCAGCTTCTACGGAGGCCCCGGCACAGATACGCAGTATTTT.